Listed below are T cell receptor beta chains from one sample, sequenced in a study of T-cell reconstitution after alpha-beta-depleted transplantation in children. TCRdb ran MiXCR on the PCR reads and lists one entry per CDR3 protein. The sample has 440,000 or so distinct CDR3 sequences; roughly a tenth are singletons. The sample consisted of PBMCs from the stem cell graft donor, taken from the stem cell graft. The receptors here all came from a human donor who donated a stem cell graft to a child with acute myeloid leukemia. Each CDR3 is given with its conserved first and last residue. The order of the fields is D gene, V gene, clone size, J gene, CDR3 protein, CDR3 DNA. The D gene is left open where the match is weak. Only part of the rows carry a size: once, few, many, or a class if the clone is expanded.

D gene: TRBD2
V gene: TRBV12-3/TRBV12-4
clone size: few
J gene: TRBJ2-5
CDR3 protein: CASGLAGGSQETQYF
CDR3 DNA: TGTGCCAGCGGTCTAGCGGGGGGATCCCAAGAGACCCAGTACTTC

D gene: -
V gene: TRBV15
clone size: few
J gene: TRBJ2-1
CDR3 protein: CATSREGEVNEQFF
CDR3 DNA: TGTGCCACCAGCAGAGAGGGAGAGGTCAATGAGCAGTTCTTC

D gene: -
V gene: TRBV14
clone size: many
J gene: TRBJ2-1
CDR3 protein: CASSQVGVGEQFF
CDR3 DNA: TGTGCCAGCAGCCAAGTCGGGGTTGGTGAGCAGTTCTTC

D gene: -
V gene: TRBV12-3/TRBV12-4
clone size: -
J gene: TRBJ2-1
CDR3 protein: CASSLGFAEQFF
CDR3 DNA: TGTGCCAGCAGCCTCGGTTTTGCTGAGCAGTTCTTC

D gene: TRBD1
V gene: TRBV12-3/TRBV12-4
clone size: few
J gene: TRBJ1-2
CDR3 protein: CASRPGQGDGYTF
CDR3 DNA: TGTGCCAGCAGACCCGGACAGGGTGATGGCTACACCTTC

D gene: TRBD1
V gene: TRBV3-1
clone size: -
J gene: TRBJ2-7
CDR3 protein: CASSQDNTGVEQYF
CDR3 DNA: TGTGCCAGCAGCCAAGATAATACAGGGGTCGAGCAGTACTTC

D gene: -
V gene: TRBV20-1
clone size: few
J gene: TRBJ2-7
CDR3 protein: CSAAGQIYEQYF
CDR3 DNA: TGCAGTGCGGCGGGACAGATCTACGAGCAGTACTTC

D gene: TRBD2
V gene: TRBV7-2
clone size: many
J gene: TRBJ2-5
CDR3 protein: CASSLVGGAGEETQYF
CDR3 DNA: TGTGCCAGCAGCTTAGTAGGCGGGGCGGGAGAAGAGACCCAGTACTTC

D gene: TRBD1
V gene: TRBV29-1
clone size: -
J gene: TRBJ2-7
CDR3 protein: CSVGVGTGLYEQYF
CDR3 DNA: TGCAGCGTTGGGGTAGGGACAGGGCTGTACGAGCAGTACTTC

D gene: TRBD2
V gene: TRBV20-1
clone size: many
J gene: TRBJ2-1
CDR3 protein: CSARDSGPGLAGGPYNEQFF
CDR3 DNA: TGCAGTGCTAGAGATAGCGGGCCGGGACTAGCGGGAGGCCCTTACAATGAGCAGTTCTTC

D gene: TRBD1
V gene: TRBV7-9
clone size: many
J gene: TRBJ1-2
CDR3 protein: CASSLDFQRTGYGYTF
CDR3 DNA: TGTGCCAGCAGCTTAGATTTCCAGAGGACAGGCTATGGCTACACCTTC

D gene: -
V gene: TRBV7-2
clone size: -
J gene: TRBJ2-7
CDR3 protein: CASSKNRYEQYF
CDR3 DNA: TGTGCCAGCAGCAAAAACCGCTACGAGCAGTACTTC

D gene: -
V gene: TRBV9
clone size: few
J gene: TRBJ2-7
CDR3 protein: CASSPQVGANSGVQYF
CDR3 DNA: TGTGCCAGCAGCCCACAAGTAGGAGCCAACTCGGGTGTGCAGTACTTC

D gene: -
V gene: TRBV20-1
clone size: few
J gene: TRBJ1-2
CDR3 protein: CSADYQGWRNYGYTF
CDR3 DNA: TGCAGTGCCGATTACCAAGGTTGGCGGAACTATGGCTACACCTTC

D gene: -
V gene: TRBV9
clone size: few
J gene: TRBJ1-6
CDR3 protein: CASSVLGQGDSPLHF
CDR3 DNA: TGTGCCAGCAGCGTATTAGGCCAGGGCGATTCACCCCTCCACTTT

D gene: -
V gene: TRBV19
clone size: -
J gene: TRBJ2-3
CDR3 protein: CASSIRRPSTDTQYF
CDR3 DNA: TGTGCCAGTAGTATACGTCGACCTAGCACAGATACGCAGTATTTT

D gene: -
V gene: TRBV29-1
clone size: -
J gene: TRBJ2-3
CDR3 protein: CSVFGGGDTDTQYF
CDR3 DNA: TGCAGCGTTTTTGGGGGCGGGGACACAGATACGCAGTATTTT

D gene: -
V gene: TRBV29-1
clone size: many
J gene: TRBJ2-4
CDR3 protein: CSVYDGIQYF
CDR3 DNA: TGCAGCGTGTACGATGGCATTCAGTACTTC

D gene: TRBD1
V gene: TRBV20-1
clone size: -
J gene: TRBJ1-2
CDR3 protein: CSARTGTGEGYTF
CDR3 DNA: TGCAGTGCTAGAACCGGGACAGGGGAGGGCTACACCTTC

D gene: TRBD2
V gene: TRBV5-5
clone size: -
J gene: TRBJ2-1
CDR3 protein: CASSLGLAGGFNEQFF
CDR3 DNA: TGTGCCAGCAGCTTGGGGCTAGCGGGAGGGTTCAATGAGCAGTTCTTC

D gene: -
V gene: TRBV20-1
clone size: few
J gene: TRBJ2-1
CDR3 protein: CSAREGASATEQFF
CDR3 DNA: TGCAGTGCTAGAGAAGGGGCTAGCGCGACCGAGCAGTTCTTC

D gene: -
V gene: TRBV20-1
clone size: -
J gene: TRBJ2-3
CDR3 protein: CSAPGRGNTDTQYF
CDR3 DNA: TGCAGTGCGCCCGGACGCGGGAACACAGATACGCAGTATTTT

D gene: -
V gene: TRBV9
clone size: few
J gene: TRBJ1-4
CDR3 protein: CASSVGQRNEKLFF
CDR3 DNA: TGTGCCAGCAGCGTAGGGCAGAGAAATGAAAAACTGTTTTTT

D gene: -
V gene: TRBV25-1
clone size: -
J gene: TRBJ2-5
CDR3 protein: CSSSEYVETQYF
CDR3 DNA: TGTTCCAGCAGTGAGTATGTGGAGACCCAGTACTTC

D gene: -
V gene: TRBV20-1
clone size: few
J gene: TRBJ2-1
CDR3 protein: CSASSGAVEQFF
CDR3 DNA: TGCAGTGCTAGTTCCGGGGCGGTTGAGCAGTTCTTC

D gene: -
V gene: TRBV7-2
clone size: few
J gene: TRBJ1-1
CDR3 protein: CASSSRQIAEAFF
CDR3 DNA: TGTGCCAGCAGCTCCCGACAGATCGCTGAAGCTTTCTTT

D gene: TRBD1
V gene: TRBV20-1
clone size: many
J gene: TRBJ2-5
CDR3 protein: CSATTGTGGPETQYF
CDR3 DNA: TGCAGTGCGACTACCGGGACAGGGGGTCCCGAGACCCAGTACTTC

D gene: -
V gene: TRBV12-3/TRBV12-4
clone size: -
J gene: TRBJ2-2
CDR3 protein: CASRPDTKNTGELFF
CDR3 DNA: TGTGCCAGCAGACCGGACACGAAGAACACCGGGGAGCTGTTTTTT

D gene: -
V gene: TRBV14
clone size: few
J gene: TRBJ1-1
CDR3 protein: CASSPLRGGYTEAFF
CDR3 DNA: TGTGCCAGCAGCCCCCTCAGGGGAGGTTATACTGAAGCTTTCTTT

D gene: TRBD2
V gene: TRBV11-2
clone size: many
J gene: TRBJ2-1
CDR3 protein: CASRLLAGGNEQFF
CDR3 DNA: TGTGCCAGCAGGCTACTAGCGGGAGGCAATGAGCAGTTCTTC

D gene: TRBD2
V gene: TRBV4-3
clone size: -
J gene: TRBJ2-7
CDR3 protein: CASSQDLRLAGASYEQYF
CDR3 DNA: TGCGCCAGCAGCCAAGATCTGAGGCTAGCGGGGGCCTCCTACGAGCAGTACTTC

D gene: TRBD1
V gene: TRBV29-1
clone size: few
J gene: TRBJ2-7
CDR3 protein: CSVEDRVQQYF
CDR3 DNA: TGCAGCGTTGAGGACAGGGTCCAGCAGTACTTC

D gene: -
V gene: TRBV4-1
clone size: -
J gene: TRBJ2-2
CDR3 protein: CASSQDGQGANTGELFF
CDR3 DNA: TGCGCCAGCAGCCAAGATGGGCAGGGAGCGAACACCGGGGAGCTGTTTTTT

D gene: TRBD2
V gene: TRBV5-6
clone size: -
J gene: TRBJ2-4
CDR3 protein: CASSRPGTSRGIQYF
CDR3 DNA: TGTGCCAGCAGCAGACCCGGGACTAGTCGAGGCATTCAGTACTTC

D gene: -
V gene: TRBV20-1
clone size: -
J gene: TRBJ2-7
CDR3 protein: CSLSDTYEQYF
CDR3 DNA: TGCAGCCTCAGTGATACCTACGAGCAGTACTTC

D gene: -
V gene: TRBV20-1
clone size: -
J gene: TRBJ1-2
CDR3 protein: CSAPARGEDNYGYTF
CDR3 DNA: TGCAGTGCTCCGGCGAGGGGGGAGGATAACTATGGCTACACCTTC

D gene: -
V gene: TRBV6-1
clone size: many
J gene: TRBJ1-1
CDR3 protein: CASMEVEAFF
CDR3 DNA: TGTGCCAGCATGGAGGTTGAAGCTTTCTTT

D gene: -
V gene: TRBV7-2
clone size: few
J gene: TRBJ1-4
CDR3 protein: CASSLALGDNEKLFF
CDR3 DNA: TGTGCCAGCAGCTTAGCATTAGGGGATAATGAAAAACTGTTTTTT

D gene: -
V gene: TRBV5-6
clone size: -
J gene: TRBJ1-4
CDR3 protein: CASSASDRATHEKLFF
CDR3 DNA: TGTGCCAGCAGCGCCTCCGACAGAGCAACTCATGAAAAACTGTTTTTT

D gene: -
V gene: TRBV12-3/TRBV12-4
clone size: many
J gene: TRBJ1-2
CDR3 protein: CASSPPGADYGYTF
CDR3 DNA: TGTGCCAGCAGTCCCCCAGGGGCGGATTATGGCTACACCTTC

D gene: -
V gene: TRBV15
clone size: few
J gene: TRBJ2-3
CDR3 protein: CATSLEGSTDTQYF
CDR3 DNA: TGTGCCACCAGCCTGGAGGGGAGCACAGATACGCAGTATTTT

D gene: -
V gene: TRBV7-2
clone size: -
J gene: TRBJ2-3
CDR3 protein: CASSLSVLDTQYF
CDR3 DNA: TGTGCCAGCAGCTTATCGGTCTTGGATACGCAGTATTTT

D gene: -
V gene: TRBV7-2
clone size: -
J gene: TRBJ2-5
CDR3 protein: CASSLEPTGRGTQYF
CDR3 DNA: TGTGCCAGCAGCTTAGAGCCCACAGGGAGGGGGACCCAGTACTTC

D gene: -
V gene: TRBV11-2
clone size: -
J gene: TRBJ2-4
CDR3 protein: CASSLVVLSGGAKNIQYF
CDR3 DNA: TGTGCCAGCAGCTTAGTCGTATTGAGTGGAGGGGCCAAAAACATTCAGTACTTC

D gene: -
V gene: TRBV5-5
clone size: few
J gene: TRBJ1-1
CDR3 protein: CASSFRDNLNTEAFF
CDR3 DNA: TGTGCCAGCAGCTTTAGAGACAACCTGAACACTGAAGCTTTCTTT

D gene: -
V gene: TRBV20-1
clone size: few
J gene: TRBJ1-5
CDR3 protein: CSASGSAVSNQPQHF
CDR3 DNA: TGCAGTGCTAGTGGGTCGGCAGTTAGCAATCAGCCCCAGCATTTT

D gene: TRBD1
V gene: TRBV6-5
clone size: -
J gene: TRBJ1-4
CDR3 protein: CASSYDRGNEKLFF
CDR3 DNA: TGTGCCAGCAGTTACGACAGGGGAAATGAAAAACTGTTTTTT

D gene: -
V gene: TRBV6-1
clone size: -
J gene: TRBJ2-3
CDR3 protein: CASSPTSTLYTQYF
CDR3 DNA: TGTGCCAGCAGTCCTACATCGACACTTTATACGCAGTATTTT

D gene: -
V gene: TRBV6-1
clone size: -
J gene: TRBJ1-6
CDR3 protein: CASSLSGGGNSPLHF
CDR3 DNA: TGTGCCAGCAGCCTCAGTGGAGGTGGAAATTCCCCCCTCCACTTT

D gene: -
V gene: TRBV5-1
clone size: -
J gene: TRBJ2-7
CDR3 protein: CASSLDSMGFDEQYF
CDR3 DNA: TGCGCCAGCAGCTTGGATAGTATGGGGTTCGACGAGCAGTACTTC